These T cell receptor beta chains were read from a single sample in a study of post-analysis software for immune sequencing data. A single record per CDR3 protein comes from TCRdb applying MiXCR to the PCR reads. Here the sample spans 150,000 to 200,000 distinct CDR3 sequences, approximately 31% being singletons. The specimen sequenced was blood. Source of these receptors: a girl aged 5 to 17 with multiple sclerosis. The CDR3 runs from the conserved cysteine through the conserved F or W. The order of the fields is V gene, J gene, D gene, clone size, CDR3 protein, CDR3 DNA. A D gene is named only where the DNA matches it firmly. The size entry is marked missing in some rows and otherwise reads once, few, many or a size class.

TRBV7-9	TRBJ2-1	-	many	CASSFGGTLYNEQFF	TGTGCCAGCAGCTTCGGCGGGACTCTATACAATGAGCAGTTCTTC
TRBV20-1	TRBJ1-1	-	-	CSAVPGVVNTKAFF	TGCAGTGCTGTCCCAGGGGTGGTGAACACCAAAGCTTTCTTT
TRBV3-1	TRBJ2-5	TRBD1	few	CASSSMRTGSGEQYF	TGTGCCAGCAGCTCAATGCGGACAGGGTCTGGGGAGCAGTACTTC
TRBV5-1	TRBJ2-7	-	many	CASSLDNEQYF	TGCGCCAGCAGCTTGGACAACGAGCAGTACTTC
TRBV9	TRBJ2-7	TRBD2	many	CASSVREASYEQYF	TGTGCCAGCAGCGTCCGGGAGGCTTCCTACGAGCAGTACTTC
TRBV20-1	TRBJ1-1	-	few	CSAPPGHRLPPIMMNTEAFF	TGCAGTGCCCCTCCGGGACATCGCTTGCCCCCGATAATGATGAACACTGAAGCTTTCTTT
TRBV18	TRBJ2-5	-	-	CASSPQGGETQYF	TGTGCCAGCTCACCACAAGGGGGAGAGACCCAGTACTTC
TRBV5-1	TRBJ2-1	TRBD2	-	CASSRISGSRIMNEQFF	TGCGCCAGCAGCAGAATTAGCGGGAGTAGGATTATGAATGAGCAGTTCTTC
TRBV18	TRBJ2-7	-	many	CASSPAAGYEQYF	TGTGCCAGCTCACCGGCGGCAGGATACGAGCAGTACTTC
TRBV14	TRBJ2-1	TRBD2	few	CASSQEGGLAGGQFF	TGTGCCAGCAGCCAAGAAGGGGGACTAGCGGGAGGGCAGTTCTTC
TRBV20-1	TRBJ2-1	TRBD2	-	CSARMTSGAYNEQVF	TGCAGTGCCCGGATGACTAGCGGGGCTTACAATGAGCAGGTCTTC
TRBV5-1	TRBJ2-6	-	many	CASSPQTSSGANVLTF	TGCGCCAGCAGCCCCCAGACTAGCTCTGGGGCCAACGTCCTGACTTTC
TRBV7-2	TRBJ2-1	-	few	CASSSRVYNEQFF	TGTGCCAGCAGCTCGAGGGTTTACAATGAGCAGTTCTTC
TRBV7-2	TRBJ2-7	-	-	CASSLERGRFYEQYF	TGTGCCAGCAGCTTAGAGAGGGGCCGATTCTACGAGCAGTACTTC
TRBV12-3/TRBV12-4	TRBJ1-5	-	many	CASSLGLWGRTYEQPQHF	TGTGCCAGCAGTTTGGGCCTTTGGGGAAGGACCTACGAACAGCCCCAGCATTTT
TRBV5-1	TRBJ1-1	TRBD1	-	CASSLGQEGEATEAFF	TGCGCCAGCAGTTTAGGACAGGAGGGGGAGGCCACTGAAGCTTTCTTT
TRBV27	TRBJ2-2	-	-	CASKEMGTGELFF	TGTGCCAGCAAGGAGATGGGCACCGGGGAGCTGTTTTTT
TRBV7-8	TRBJ1-5	TRBD1	-	CASSLAYSTGVQPQHF	TGTGCCAGCAGCTTAGCGTATTCTACAGGGGTTCAGCCCCAGCATTTT
TRBV4-1	TRBJ1-2	-	many	CASSQDPERGYTF	TGCGCCAGCAGCCAAGATCCAGAACGGGGCTACACCTTC
TRBV27	TRBJ1-1	-	-	CASNEARTGAEAFF	TGTGCCAGCAACGAGGCCCGCACTGGGGCTGAAGCTTTCTTT
TRBV15	TRBJ1-5	TRBD1	few	CATSRAFAGSRTGWDQPQHF	TGTGCCACCAGCAGAGCTTTCGCCGGGTCTCGGACAGGGTGGGATCAGCCCCAGCATTTT
TRBV5-1	TRBJ2-7	TRBD2	many	CASSSSSGRGYEQYF	TGCGCCAGCAGCTCCTCTAGCGGGAGAGGCTACGAGCAGTACTTC
TRBV7-9	TRBJ2-7	-	-	CASSLGPARGYEQYF	TGTGCCAGCAGCTTAGGACCGGCCAGGGGCTACGAGCAGTACTTC
TRBV19	TRBJ1-4	TRBD1	-	CASSFHRGSNTVDNEKLFF	TGTGCCAGTAGTTTCCACAGGGGCTCCAACACGGTCGATAATGAAAAACTGTTTTTT
TRBV28	TRBJ2-2	-	-	CASSPSGASNTGELFF	TGTGCCAGCAGTCCCTCGGGGGCGTCGAACACCGGGGAGCTGTTTTTT
TRBV20-1	TRBJ2-3	TRBD2	-	CSATGTSGISTDTQYF	TGCAGTGCTACAGGGACTAGCGGAATAAGCACAGATACGCAGTATTTT
TRBV6-2/TRBV6-3	TRBJ2-7	TRBD2	-	CASSLVREEDEQYF	TGTGCCAGCAGTTTGGTGCGGGAGGAGGACGAGCAGTACTTC
TRBV3-1	TRBJ2-7	-	few	CAGQDSLTYEQYF	TGTGCCGGCCAGGACAGTTTAACCTACGAGCAGTACTTC
TRBV24-1	TRBJ1-5	-	-	CATSDQQGGQPQHF	TGTGCCACCAGTGACCAACAGGGCGGACAGCCCCAGCATTTT
TRBV19	TRBJ1-5	TRBD1	-	CASSIEGQGNQPQHF	TGTGCCAGTAGTATTGAAGGACAGGGGAATCAGCCCCAGCATTTT
TRBV28	TRBJ1-5	-	-	CASSSPRGESSNQPQHF	TGTGCCAGCAGCTCCCCTCGGGGGGAGTCTAGCAATCAGCCCCAGCATTTT
TRBV29-1	TRBJ2-7	TRBD2	many	CSVWDRGPSGGAYEQYF	TGCAGCGTTTGGGACCGAGGACCTAGCGGAGGGGCCTACGAGCAGTACTTC
TRBV7-8	TRBJ2-1	-	-	CASSLERGSYNEQFF	TGTGCCAGCAGCTTAGAAAGGGGCTCCTACAATGAGCAGTTCTTC
TRBV4-1	TRBJ2-1	TRBD1	-	CTSSLGQGYNEQFF	TGCACCAGCAGCCTCGGACAGGGATACAATGAGCAGTTCTTC
TRBV10-1	TRBJ2-1	TRBD2	-	CAGRDSYNEQFF	TGCGCCGGGAGGGACTCCTACAATGAGCAGTTCTTC
TRBV5-1	TRBJ2-7	-	many	CASSTGVRGSYEQYF	TGCGCCAGCAGCACTGGAGTGCGAGGCTCCTACGAGCAGTACTTC
TRBV11-2	TRBJ2-1	TRBD2	-	CASSLEGLAGEQFF	TGTGCCAGCAGCTTAGAGGGACTAGCGGGTGAGCAGTTCTTC
TRBV18	TRBJ2-3	-	many	CASTTPGATDTQYF	TGTGCCAGCACAACCCCTGGGGCCACAGATACGCAGTATTTT
TRBV20-1	TRBJ2-1	-	few	CSARHRANPYNEQFF	TGCAGTGCTAGGCACAGGGCGAATCCTTACAATGAGCAGTTCTTC
TRBV15	TRBJ2-7	-	many	CATSSRYYEQYF	TGTGCCACCAGCAGCCGATATTACGAGCAGTACTTC
TRBV10-2	TRBJ2-7	TRBD2	many	CASSGMASGSRYEQYF	TGCGCCAGCAGTGGGATGGCTAGCGGGAGTCGCTACGAGCAGTACTTC
TRBV6-5	TRBJ2-3	-	-	CASRTTDTQYF	TGTGCCAGCAGGACAACGGATACGCAGTATTTT
TRBV5-1	TRBJ2-5	TRBD2	many	CASSLASSGSRQETQYF	TGCGCCAGCAGCTTGGCCTCTAGCGGGAGTAGGCAAGAGACCCAGTACTTC
TRBV20-1	TRBJ1-1	-	-	CSTRDLAVNTEAFF	TGCAGTACTAGAGACCTGGCCGTGAACACTGAAGCTTTCTTT
TRBV5-6	TRBJ2-7	-	-	CASSPMRSSYEQYF	TGTGCCAGCAGCCCGATGAGGAGCTCCTACGAGCAGTACTTC
TRBV3-1	TRBJ1-2	-	few	CASSHGGGGYTF	TGTGCCAGCAGCCACGGCGGCGGAGGCTACACCTTC
TRBV6-6	TRBJ1-3	-	once	CASTRGLNSGNTIYF	TGTGCCAGCACACGCGGGTTGAACTCTGGAAACACCATATATTTT
TRBV27	TRBJ1-5	-	-	CASHRDQPQHF	TGTGCCAGCCACAGGGATCAGCCCCAGCATTTT
TRBV7-3	TRBJ2-2	-	few	CASGGEGGELFF	TGTGCCAGCGGCGGAGAGGGCGGGGAGCTGTTTTTT
TRBV10-3	TRBJ1-5	-	many	CAISESEQPQHF	TGTGCCATCAGTGAGTCAGAGCAGCCCCAGCATTTT